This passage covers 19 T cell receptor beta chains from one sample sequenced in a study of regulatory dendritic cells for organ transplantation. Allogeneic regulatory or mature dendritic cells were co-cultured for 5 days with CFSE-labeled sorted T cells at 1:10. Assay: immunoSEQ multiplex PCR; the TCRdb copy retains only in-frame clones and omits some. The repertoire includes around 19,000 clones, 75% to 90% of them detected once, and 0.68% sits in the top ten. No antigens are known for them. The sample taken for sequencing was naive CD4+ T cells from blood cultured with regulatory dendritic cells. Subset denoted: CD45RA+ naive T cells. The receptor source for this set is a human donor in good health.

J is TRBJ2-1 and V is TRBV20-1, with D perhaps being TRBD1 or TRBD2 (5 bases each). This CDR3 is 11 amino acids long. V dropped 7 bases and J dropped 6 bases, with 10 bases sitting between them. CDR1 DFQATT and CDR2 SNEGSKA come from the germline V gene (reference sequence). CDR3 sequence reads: CSVGAANEQFF. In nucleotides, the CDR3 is TGCAGTGTCGGGGCAGCCAATGAGCAGTTCTTC.

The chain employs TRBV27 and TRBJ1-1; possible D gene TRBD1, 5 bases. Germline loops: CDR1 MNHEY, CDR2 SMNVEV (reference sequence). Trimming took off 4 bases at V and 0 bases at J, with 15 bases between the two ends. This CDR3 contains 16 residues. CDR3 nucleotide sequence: TGTGCCAGCAGTTGGGGCGGGCCCGACATGAACACTGAAGCTTTCTTT. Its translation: CASSWGGPDMNTEAFF.

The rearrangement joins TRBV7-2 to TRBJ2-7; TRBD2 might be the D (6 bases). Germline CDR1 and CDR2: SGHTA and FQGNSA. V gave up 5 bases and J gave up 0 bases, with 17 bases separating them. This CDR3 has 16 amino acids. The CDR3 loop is CASSRGGSSASYEQYF. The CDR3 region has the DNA TGTGCCAGCAGCAGGGGTGGATCTAGCGCCTCCTACGAGCAGTACTTC.

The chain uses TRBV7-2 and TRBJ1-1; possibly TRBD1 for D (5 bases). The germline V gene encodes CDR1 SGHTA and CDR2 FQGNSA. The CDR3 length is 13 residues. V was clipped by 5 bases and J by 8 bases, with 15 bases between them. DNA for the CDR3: TGTGCCAGCAGCGAATTCAGGGCCTCAGAAGCTTTCTTT. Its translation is CASSEFRASEAFF.

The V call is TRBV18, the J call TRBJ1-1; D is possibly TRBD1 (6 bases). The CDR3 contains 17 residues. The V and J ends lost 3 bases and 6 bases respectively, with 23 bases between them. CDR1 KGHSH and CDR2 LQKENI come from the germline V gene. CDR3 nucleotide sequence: TGTGCCAGCTCACCTCTCCCCTCAGGGACGAGGGGGGCTGAAGCTTTCTTT. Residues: CASSPLPSGTRGAEAFF.

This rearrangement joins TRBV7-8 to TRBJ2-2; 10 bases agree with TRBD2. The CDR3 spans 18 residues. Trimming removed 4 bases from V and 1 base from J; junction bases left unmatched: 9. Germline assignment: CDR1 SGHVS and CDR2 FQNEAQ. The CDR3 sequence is CASSSLEGLALNTGELFF. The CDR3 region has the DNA TGTGCCAGCAGCTCTCTCGAGGGACTAGCGTTGAACACCGGGGAGCTGTTTTTT. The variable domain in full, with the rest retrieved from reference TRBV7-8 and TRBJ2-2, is GAGVSQSPRYKVAKRGQDVALRCDPISGHVSLFWYQQALGQGPEFLTYFQNEAQLDKSGLPSDRFFAERPEGSVSTLKIQRTQQEDSAVYLCASSSLEGLALNTGELFFGEGSRLTVL.

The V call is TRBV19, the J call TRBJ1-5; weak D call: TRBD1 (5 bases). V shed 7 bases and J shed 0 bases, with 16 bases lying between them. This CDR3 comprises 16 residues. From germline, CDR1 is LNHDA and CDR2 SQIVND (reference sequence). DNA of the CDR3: TGTGCCAGTACCGATGCAGGGTACTATAGCAATCAGCCCCAGCATTTT. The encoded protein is CASTDAGYYSNQPQHF.

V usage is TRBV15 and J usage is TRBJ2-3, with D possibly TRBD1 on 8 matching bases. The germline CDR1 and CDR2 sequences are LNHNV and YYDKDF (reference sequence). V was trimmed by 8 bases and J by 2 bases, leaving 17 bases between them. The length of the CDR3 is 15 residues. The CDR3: CATSTGGGPTDTQYF. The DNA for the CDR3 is TGTGCCACCTCCACAGGGGGGGGGCCCACAGATACGCAGTATTTT.

Here the CDR3 DNA reads TGTGCCAGCAGCTTATCGGGGGGCTTGTTACGAGAGACCCAGTACTTC. Residues: CASSLSGGLLRETQYF. V gene TRBV7-9 combines with J gene TRBJ2-5; a possible D gene is TRBD2 (7 bases). Germline V gene lookup returns CDR1 SEHNR and CDR2 FQNEAQ (reference sequence). The ends were cut back, 2 bases at V and 4 bases at J, with 17 bases in the middle. The CDR3 runs to 16 residues.

The CDR3 spells CASSMDRGQTEAFF. The CDR3 DNA reads TGTGCCAGTAGTATGGACAGGGGGCAAACTGAAGCTTTCTTT. The chain is built from TRBV19 and TRBJ1-1; 11 nucleotides agree with TRBD1. The CDR3 is 14 amino acids. J gave up 5 bases and V 3 bases, and 2 bases lay outside the gene matches. Per germline, CDR1 LNHDA and CDR2 SQIVND (reference sequence). The full variable domain, in which reference TRBV19 and TRBJ1-1 provide the parts outside the CDR3, is DGGITQSPKYLFRKEGQNVTLSCEQNLNHDAMYWYRQDPGQGLRLIYYSQIVNDFQKGDIAEGYSVSREKKESFPLTVTSAQKNPTAFYLCASSMDRGQTEAFFGQGTRLTVV.

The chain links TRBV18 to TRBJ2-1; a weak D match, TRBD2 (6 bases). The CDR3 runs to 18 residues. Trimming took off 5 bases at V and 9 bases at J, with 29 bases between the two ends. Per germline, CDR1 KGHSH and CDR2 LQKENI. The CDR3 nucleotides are TGTGCCAGCTCAGACTTGGGGGTCCTATGGGGAGGTTCAAGTGAGCAGTTCTTC. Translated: CASSDLGVLWGGSSEQFF.

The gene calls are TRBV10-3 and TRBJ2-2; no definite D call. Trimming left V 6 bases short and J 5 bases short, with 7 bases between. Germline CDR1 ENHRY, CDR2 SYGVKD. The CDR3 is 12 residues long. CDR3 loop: CAIRPETGELFF. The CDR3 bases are TGTGCCATCAGACCCGAAACCGGGGAGCTGTTTTTT.

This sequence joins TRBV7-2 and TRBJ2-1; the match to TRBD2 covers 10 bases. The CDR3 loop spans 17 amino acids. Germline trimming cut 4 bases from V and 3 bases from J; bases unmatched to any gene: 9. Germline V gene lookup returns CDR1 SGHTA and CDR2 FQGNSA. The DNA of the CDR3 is TGTGCCAGCAGCTCCCCTTCGGGACTAGCGAGCTACAATGAGCAGTTCTTC. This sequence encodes CASSSPSGLASYNEQFF. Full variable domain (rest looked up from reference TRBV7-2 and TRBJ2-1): GAGVSQSPSNKVTEKGKDVELRCDPISGHTALYWYRQSLGQGLEFLIYFQGNSAPDKSGLPSDRFSAERTGGSVSTLTIQRTQQEDSAVYLCASSSPSGLASYNEQFFGPGTRLTVL.

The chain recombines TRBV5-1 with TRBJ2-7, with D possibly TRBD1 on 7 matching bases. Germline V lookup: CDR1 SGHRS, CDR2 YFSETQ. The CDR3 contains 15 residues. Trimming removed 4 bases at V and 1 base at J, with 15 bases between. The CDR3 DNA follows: TGCGCCAGCAGCAGGGGGCTGCGGGATTCCTACGAGCAGTACTTC. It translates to CASSRGLRDSYEQYF.

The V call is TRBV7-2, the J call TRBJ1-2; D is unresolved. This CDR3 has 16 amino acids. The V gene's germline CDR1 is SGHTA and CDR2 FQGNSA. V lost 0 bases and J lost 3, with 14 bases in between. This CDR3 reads CASSLAVRPQDYGYTF. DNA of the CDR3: TGTGCCAGCAGCTTAGCCGTGCGCCCCCAAGACTATGGCTACACCTTC.

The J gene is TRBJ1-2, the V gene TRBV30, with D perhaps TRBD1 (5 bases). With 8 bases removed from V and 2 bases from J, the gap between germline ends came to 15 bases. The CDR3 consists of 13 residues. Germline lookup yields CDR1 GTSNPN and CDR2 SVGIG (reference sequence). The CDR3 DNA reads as TGTGCCAGCCGGCCCCCAGGGAACTATGGCTACACCTTC. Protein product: CASRPPGNYGYTF. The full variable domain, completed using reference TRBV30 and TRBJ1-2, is SQTIHQWPATLVQPVGSPLSLECTVEGTSNPNLYWYRQAAGRGLQLLFYSVGIGQISSEVPQNLSASRPQDRQFILSSKKLLLSDSGFYLCASRPPGNYGYTFGSGTRLTVV.

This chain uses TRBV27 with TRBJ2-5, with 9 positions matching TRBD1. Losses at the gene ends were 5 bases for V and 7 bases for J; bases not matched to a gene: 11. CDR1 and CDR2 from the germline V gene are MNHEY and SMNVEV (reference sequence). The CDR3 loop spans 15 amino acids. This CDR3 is CASSQLDRGWVTQYF. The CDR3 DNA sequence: TGTGCCAGCAGTCAACTGGACAGGGGTTGGGTGACCCAGTACTTC.

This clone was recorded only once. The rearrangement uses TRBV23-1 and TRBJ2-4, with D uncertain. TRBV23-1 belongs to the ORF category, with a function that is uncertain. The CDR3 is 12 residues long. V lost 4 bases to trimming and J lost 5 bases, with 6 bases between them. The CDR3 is CASSLTQNIQYF. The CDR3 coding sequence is TGCGCCAGCAGTCTGACTCAAAACATTCAGTACTTC.

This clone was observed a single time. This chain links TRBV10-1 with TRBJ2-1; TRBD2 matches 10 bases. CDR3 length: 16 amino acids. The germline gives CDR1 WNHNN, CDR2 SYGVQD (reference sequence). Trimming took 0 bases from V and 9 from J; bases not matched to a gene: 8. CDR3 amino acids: CASSESILAGQGEQFF. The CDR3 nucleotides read TGCGCCAGCAGTGAGTCGATACTAGCGGGACAAGGTGAGCAGTTCTTC.